These 13 T cell receptor beta chains share one sample of origin, sequenced in a study of blood T cells in healthy people across ages. With a J-beta primer mix and a sample-barcoded 5' primer, a second PCR ran roughly 6 to 12 cycles. TCRdb reprocessed the 5' RACE reads via MiXCR and lists one record per CDR3 protein. The sample lists 700,000 to 950,000 distinct CDR3 sequences, roughly 60% occurring once. The sample comprised blood. The receptors derive from a man aged 25-40 years in good health.

This rearrangement joins TRBV7-9 to TRBJ2-3; D is undetermined. The germline CDR1 and CDR2 sequences are SEHNR and FQNEAQ (reference sequence). Trimming left V 5 bases short and J 3 bases short, with 15 bases between. The CDR3 runs 15 residues. The CDR3 region has the DNA TGTGCCAGCAGCACGATAGTAAGCTTGACAGATACGCAGTATTTT. This codes for CASSTIVSLTDTQYF.

This clonotype was found a few times. V is TRBV10-3 and J is TRBJ1-4; D is perhaps TRBD1 (5 bases). Germline lookup yields CDR1 ENHRY and CDR2 SYGVKD. CDR3 length: 13 amino acids. V was trimmed by 10 bases and J by 10 bases, leaving 19 bases between them. This chain's CDR3 is CATRGEGSGKLFF. The CDR3, as DNA: TGTGCCACCCGGGGGGAGGGTAGCGGAAAACTGTTTTTT.

This rearrangement joins TRBV27 to TRBJ2-5; 9 positions agree with TRBD1. The tail of the sequence fits TRBJ2-7 better, so the J call may be wrong. The length of the CDR3 is 14 residues. CDR1 MNHEY and CDR2 SMNVEV come from the germline V gene (reference sequence). The CDR3 region has the DNA TGTGCCAGCGGATCGGGACAGGGTAAGAGCGAGCAGTACTTC. Translated: CASGSGQGKSEQYF.

The chain joins TRBV20-1 to TRBJ2-1; D unresolved. V was clipped by 8 bases and J by 6 bases, with 11 bases between them. CDR1 DFQATT and CDR2 SNEGSKA come from the germline V gene (reference sequence). The CDR3 totals 11 residues. CDR3 sequence reads: CSTDDLNEQFF. CDR3 coding DNA: TGCAGTACGGACGACCTCAATGAGCAGTTCTTC.

The chain recombines TRBV20-1 with TRBJ2-1, with D possibly matching TRBD2 (5 bases). There are 14 residues in the CDR3. Germline-derived CDR1 and CDR2 are DFQATT and SNEGSKA (reference sequence). CDR3: CSMRGRSSYNEQFF. The DNA of the CDR3 is TGCAGCATGCGCGGGCGGAGCTCCTACAATGAGCAGTTCTTC.

This chain joins TRBV13 and TRBJ1-1; D is unclear. Trimming stripped 2 bases from V and 6 bases from J, with 7 bases between. Germline CDR1 reads PRHDT; CDR2 reads FYEKMQ (reference sequence). The CDR3 contains 12 residues. The CDR3 DNA reads as TGTGCCAGCAGCTTAATGAGGGCTGAAGCTTTCTTT. Protein: CASSLMRAEAFF.

This chain links TRBV5-1 with TRBJ2-1, with D maybe TRBD2 (5 bases). CDR3 length: 15 amino acids. The ends were cut back, 0 bases at V and 4 bases at J, with 11 bases in the middle. Germline CDR1 reads SGHRS; CDR2 reads YFSETQ. In nucleotides, the CDR3 is TGCGCCAGCAGCTTGGAAGCGGACCCTTACAATGAGCAGTTCTTC. This translates into CASSLEADPYNEQFF.

The CDR3 reads CASSLGLGPSYEQYF. The CDR3, as DNA: TGTGCCAGCAGCTTAGGTCTAGGGCCATCCTACGAGCAGTACTTC. V and J are TRBV11-2 and TRBJ2-7; D remains ambiguous. This CDR3 has 15 amino acids. Germline V CDR1 and CDR2: SGHAT, FQNNGV. V lost 1 base and J lost 1, with 11 bases in between.

There are a few counts of this clonotype. The chain uses TRBV4-3 and TRBJ2-7, with TRBD2 identical over 8 bases. Germline V gene data show CDR1 as LGHNA and CDR2 as YSLEER. The CDR3 has 15 residues. Trimming at V came to 1 base and at J to 3 bases, leaving 5 bases not matched to a gene. The CDR3 nucleotides are TGCGCCAGCAGCCAAGGGGCGGGAGGCCGCTACGAGCAGTACTTC. Translated: CASSQGAGGRYEQYF.

The chain has TRBV11-2 and TRBJ2-7, with D perhaps TRBD1 (5 bases). Per the germline V gene, CDR1 is SGHAT and CDR2 is FQNNGV. This CDR3 has 14 residues. V dropped 5 bases and J dropped 1 base, with 12 bases sitting between them. CDR3: CASSPHSGSYEQYF. CDR3 DNA sequence: TGTGCCAGCAGCCCCCACTCAGGGTCCTACGAGCAGTACTTC.

This rearrangement joins TRBV29-1 to TRBJ2-7, with D possibly being TRBD1 (6 bases). The CDR3 spans 12 residues. The V gene lost 7 bases and the J gene lost 0 bases, with 10 bases spanning the gap. CDR1 and CDR2 from the germline V gene are SQVTM and ANQGSEA. The CDR3 coding sequence is TGCAGCGCTGGACAGCGCTCCTACGAGCAGTACTTC. Residues: CSAGQRSYEQYF.

The V gene is TRBV9, the J gene TRBJ2-5, with 8 bases matching TRBD2. The CDR3 is made up of 15 amino acids. The V gene's germline CDR1 is SGDLS and CDR2 YYNGEE. V was clipped by 7 bases and J by 1 base; unmatched bases: 9. This CDR3 reads CASSETAGGQETQYF. The CDR3 coding sequence is TGTGCCAGCTCCGAGACCGCGGGAGGCCAAGAGACCCAGTACTTC.

The chain employs TRBV7-2 and TRBJ1-5; no clear D. The V gene lost 2 bases and the J gene lost 6 bases, with 11 bases spanning the gap. Germline V gene lookup returns CDR1 SGHTA and CDR2 FQGNSA. This CDR3 has 14 amino acids. CDR3: CASSLTIGPQPQHF. The CDR3, as DNA: TGTGCCAGCAGCTTAACCATAGGCCCTCAGCCCCAGCATTTT. Full variable domain (missing parts from reference TRBV7-2 and TRBJ1-5): GAGVSQSPSNKVTEKGKDVELRCDPISGHTALYWYRQSLGQGLEFLIYFQGNSAPDKSGLPSDRFSAERTGGSVSTLTIQRTQQEDSAVYLCASSLTIGPQPQHFGDGTRLSIL.